This T cell receptor beta chain originates from a study of beta chain features in type 1 diabetes. Study context: Sorted cells examined across all samples numbered about 110,000,000.

The entirety of the isolated RNA underwent reverse transcription, so expressed TCRB transcripts were sequenced. Profiling relied on immunoSEQ multiplex PCR, and the TCRdb table lists in-frame clones only, not all of them. The profile shows 250,000 to 300,000 clones, about 23% of them singletons. V lost 5 bases and J lost 6, with 20 bases in between. Germline values: CDR1 PRHDT, CDR2 FYEKMQ (reference sequence). This CDR3 region has 15 residues. Blood was drawn once from each donor into heparinised tubes. The draws averaged approximately 110 mL. Study-level results: In all four CD4+ subsets, TCRB CDR3 length was significantly, moderately reduced in type 1 diabetes. For type 1 diabetes patients, VDJ junctions showed fewer insertions and more deletions.

Note on this clone: The target antigen is unknown.

This clonotype was sampled from a woman in her 30s with type 1 diabetes. The source material was naive CD4+ T cells from blood. The chain combines TRBV13 with TRBJ2-7; the D is unclear. CDR3 loop: CASSLQLSLVSEQYF. As DNA, the CDR3 is TGTGCCAGCAGCCTACAACTTAGTCTAGTGAGCGAGCAGTACTTC.